The present T cell receptor (beta chain) was sequenced within a study of blood T cell repertoires in COVID-19 (dated by TCRdb to about 2020). Study-level background: The collaborator samples originated in the United States, Italy and Spain and spanned the acute and convalescent phases of COVID-19. Deeply sampled blood TCRbeta repertoires from subjects exposed to, actively infected with, or recovered from COVID-19 were included in the dataset. The repertoires were released in a freely available public database intended as a resource for research on the immune response to SARS-CoV-2. Samples were obtained from the ongoing ImmuneRACE study (first 160 participants) and from 1,000 to 1,500 subjects provided by 6 global collaborators. The prospective study material was composed of cDNA or gDNA derived from T cells, B-cell-depleted T cells, or PBMCs. HLA class I and class II types, where available, came from metadata supplied by the sample provider rather than from assay-based typing. Nearly every sample came with metadata listing a de-identified subject ID, COVID-19 status, age in years and sex. What the research found in general, with its limitations: Clinical and demographic metadata were provided uncurated, with the amount varying by source and participant.

Points on this clone: Its antigen target is currently unknown. No base-level quality is on record; no much larger clone is a single base apart.

Enrolling through a virtual design, the prospective study's participants ranged in age from about 18 to 89 years and lived across 24 United States geographic areas. In the prospective study, cohorts were assigned on the basis of participant-reported clinical history obtained from a screening survey and a study questionnaire. Recovered participants in ImmuneRACE Cohort 3 were defined by two consecutive negative NP/OP PCR tests, clearance by a healthcare professional, or resolution of symptoms. In the prospective study, whole blood, serum and a nasopharyngeal or oropharyngeal swab were collected from each participant by mobile phlebotomists. Additional blood draws and questionnaires over an approximately 2-month period could optionally be provided by prospective study participants. Before DNA extraction, blood samples from the prospective study were shipped at room temperature or frozen. TCRbeta CDR3 regions were amplified from genomic DNA using the immunoSEQ Assay, a bias-controlled multiplex PCR. On the authors' methods: The number of nucleated cells in each sample was estimated by amplification of reference gene primers within the assay. Sequence reads were collapsed and filtered to measure the absolute abundance of every unique TCRbeta CDR3 rearrangement. For each sample, productive Simpson clonality was calculated as the square root of Simpson's diversity index over productive rearrangements. The table comes from immuneACCESS by way of TCRdb, which keeps in-frame sequences with V and J called. Part of the clones is missing from these tables; in studies checked, under half for an unresolved V gene and the rest for unknown reasons. For V, J and clone size, that table is used; D and trimming come from the DNA. Counted in this sample were some 250,000 clones; 75% to 90% of them appeared once. 8% to 10% of the sample comes from the top ten.

This receptor was obtained from a man aged 35-49 years who had recovered from COVID-19. Sample: PBMCs or T cells enriched from blood (not recorded which).

The CDR3 reads as follows: CASSIFSGDSYEQYF. The DNA sequence is as follows: TGTGCCAGTAGTATATTTTCAGGGGATTCCTACGAGCAGTACTTC. Recombination connected TRBV19 to TRBJ2-7; the D gene is perhaps TRBD1, from 6 matching bases. The junction carries 12 bases between V and J, which are trimmed by 2 bases and 1 base respectively. The CDR3 contains 15 residues, cysteine and phenylalanine counted. Only CDR3 DNA is held: 45 bases, read in frame from base 1. As encoded in the germline V gene (reference sequence), CDR1 is LNHDA while CDR2 is SQIVND. The reference TRBV19 and TRBJ2-7 proteins fill in what lies around the CDR3, so the full variable domain reads DGGITQSPKYLFRKEGQNVTLSCEQNLNHDAMYWYRQDPGQGLRLIYYSQIVNDFQKGDIAEGYSVSREKKESFPLTVTSAQKNPTAFYLCASSIFSGDSYEQYFGPGTRLTVT.